The 20 T cell receptor beta chains reported below all come from one sample, sequenced in a study of neurological immune-mediated disorders. One entry per CDR3 protein results from TCRdb running MiXCR on the 5' RACE reads. The sample shows tens of thousands of distinct CDR3 sequences, about an eighth of them seen only once. The source material was PBMCs. These receptors all come from a man aged 55 to 69 in good health.

This clonotype has a count of ten or more. The chain carries TRBV5-1 and TRBJ2-3; D perhaps matches TRBD2 (5 bases). V shed 0 bases and J shed 0 bases, with 11 bases lying between them. The CDR3 has 16 amino acids. In germline, CDR1 is SGHRS, CDR2 YFSETQ. CDR3 loop: CASSLALGGSTDTQYF. CDR3 sequence (DNA): TGCGCCAGCAGCTTGGCCCTGGGCGGGAGCACAGATACGCAGTATTTT.

This clonotype was counted ten times or more. The chain uses TRBV6-6 and TRBJ2-5; weak D call: TRBD1 (5 bases). The V end was cut by 6 bases, the J end by 3 bases, with 20 bases between. The CDR3 runs to 16 residues. The germline CDR1 and CDR2 sequences are MNHNY and SVGAGI (reference sequence). CDR3 DNA: TGTGCCAGCAGCCTGATTGACAGTTCAGCTGAAGAGACCCAGTACTTC. This sequence encodes CASSLIDSSAEETQYF.

This clonotype was seen many times. The chain links TRBV7-2 to TRBJ2-1; TRBD1 aligns across 11 bases. The J segment lost 7 bases and the V segment lost 5 bases, leaving 10 bases of the junction unmatched. Germline V gene sequence: CDR1 SGHTA, CDR2 FQGNSA. This CDR3 has 16 amino acids. CDR3: CASSPSGTGGSNEQFF. For the CDR3, the DNA is TGTGCCAGCAGCCCCTCGGGGACAGGGGGATCGAATGAGCAGTTCTTC. The full variable domain, with the rest looked up from reference TRBV7-2 and TRBJ2-1, is GAGVSQSPSNKVTEKGKDVELRCDPISGHTALYWYRQSLGQGLEFLIYFQGNSAPDKSGLPSDRFSAERTGGSVSTLTIQRTQQEDSAVYLCASSPSGTGGSNEQFFGPGTRLTVL.

This clonotype has ten or more counts. V and J are TRBV7-2 and TRBJ1-1; possibly TRBD1 for D (6 bases). Germline CDR1 reads SGHTA; CDR2 reads FQGNSA. The CDR3 runs to 12 residues. V was pared by 4 bases and J by 8 bases, with 11 bases between. CDR3 protein: CASSSFTGEAFF. In DNA, the CDR3 is TGTGCCAGCAGCTCCTTTACAGGGGAAGCTTTCTTT.

The chain employs TRBV7-9 and TRBJ2-3, with D perhaps TRBD2 (5 bases). Per germline, CDR1 SEHNR and CDR2 FQNEAQ (reference sequence). This CDR3 spans 17 amino acids. The V and J ends lost 4 bases and 1 base respectively, with 18 bases between them. The DNA of the CDR3 is TGTGCCAGCAGCTCTCCGGGCGGGCCAAGAGGCACAGATACGCAGTATTTT. Amino acid sequence: CASSSPGGPRGTDTQYF.

This chain links TRBV5-5 with TRBJ1-1, with 9 bases aligning to TRBD1. V lost 4 bases to trimming and J lost 6 bases; unmatched junction nucleotides: 7. In germline, CDR1 is SGHKS, CDR2 YYEKEE (reference sequence). The CDR3 sequence is 14 residues long. This chain's CDR3 is CASSLGTGNAEAFF. The CDR3 DNA follows: TGTGCCAGCAGCCTGGGGACAGGGAATGCTGAAGCTTTCTTT.

This clonotype was observed at least ten times. For the CDR3, the DNA is TGCAGTGCGATAGACAGGGGCGGCGAGTATGGCTATCAGCCCCAGCATTTT. It is translated as CSAIDRGGEYGYQPQHF. V is TRBV20-1 and J is TRBJ1-5, with 8 bases aligning to TRBD1. The germline V gene has CDR1 DFQATT and CDR2 SNEGSKA (reference sequence). The J segment lost 5 bases and the V segment lost 6 bases, leaving 18 bases of the junction unmatched. The CDR3 loop spans 17 amino acids.

This clonotype was detected many times. The rearrangement links TRBV18 to TRBJ1-2, with a possible D match to TRBD1 (5 bases). CDR1 is KGHSH and CDR2 is LQKENI in the germline V gene. The CDR3 is 13 amino acids. V shed 3 bases and J shed 8 bases, with 13 bases lying between them. CDR3 DNA sequence: TGTGCCAGCTCACCTTCGGACATGAGGGGCTACACCTTC. It translates to CASSPSDMRGYTF.

In its sample, this clonotype was seen many times. Sequence at one end of the junction differs from germline and may be a read error. V and J are TRBV15 and TRBJ1-3; D is unresolved. Germline CDR1 LNHNV, CDR2 YYDKDF (reference sequence). This CDR3 spans 14 amino acids. The CDR3: CATSGDILGNTIYF. The DNA of the CDR3 is TGTGCCACCAGCGGAGATATTCTGGGAAACACCATATATTTT. The whole variable domain, filled in from reference TRBV15 and TRBJ1-3, reads DAMVIQNPRYQVTQFGKPVTLSCSQTLNHNVMYWYQQKSSQAPKLLFHYYDKDFNNEADTPDNFQSRRPNTSFCFLDIRSPGLGDTAMYLCATSGDILGNTIYFGEGSWLTVV.

This clonotype was counted ten times or more. This chain joins TRBV4-3 and TRBJ2-2; D remains unclear. CDR3 length: 16 amino acids. The V end was cut by 5 bases, the J end by 0 bases, with 13 bases between. The germline gives CDR1 LGHNA, CDR2 YSLEER. CDR3: CASSKAYGTNTGELFF. DNA for the CDR3: TGCGCCAGCAGCAAAGCCTACGGCACGAACACCGGGGAGCTGTTTTTT.

The table lists this clonotype with many counts. This chain joins TRBV12-3 or TRBV12-4 and TRBJ1-1; 7 bases are shared with TRBD1. After removal of 6 bases from V and 0 bases from J, the junction contained 4 bases not matched to a gene. The CDR3 extends over 14 amino acids. CDR3 region: CASRTTGLNTEAFF. For the CDR3, the DNA is TGTGCCAGCAGGACGACAGGGCTGAACACTGAAGCTTTCTTT.

There are many counts of this clonotype. CDR3 in DNA: TGCAGTGCTAGGAACCAAAACCAGGGCTACGAGCAGTACTTC. It yields the protein CSARNQNQGYEQYF. The chain recombines TRBV20-1 with TRBJ2-7; the D gene is possibly TRBD1 (5 bases). Trimming left V 3 bases short and J 3 bases short, with 15 bases between. The germline CDR1 and CDR2 sequences are DFQATT and SNEGSKA (reference sequence). This CDR3 has 14 amino acids.

The sample holds many counts of this clonotype. The rearrangement links TRBV20-1 to TRBJ2-7; D is perhaps TRBD1 (6 bases). Germline V gives CDR1 DFQATT, CDR2 SNEGSKA (reference sequence). V dropped 5 bases and J dropped 5 bases, with 19 bases sitting between them. CDR3 length: 14 residues. As DNA, the CDR3 is TGCAGTGCTCCTATACAGGGATATGGAAACGAGCAGTACTTC. As protein: CSAPIQGYGNEQYF.

This clonotype was seen at least ten times. The chain employs TRBV18 and TRBJ1-2; D is ambiguous. The CDR3 is made up of 14 amino acids. V shed 8 bases and J shed 2 bases, with 15 bases lying between them. Germline V gene sequence: CDR1 KGHSH, CDR2 LQKENI. CDR3 amino acids: CASRGDSVNYGYTF. The DNA for the CDR3 is TGTGCCAGCCGCGGGGATTCGGTGAACTATGGCTACACCTTC.

This clonotype is deemed medium-sized. The chain is built from TRBV5-5 and TRBJ2-3; no firm D call. Trimming pared 4 bases from V and 2 bases from J, leaving 20 bases between. This CDR3 has 17 residues. Germline-derived CDR1 and CDR2 are SGHKS and YYEKEE (reference sequence). The CDR3 loop is CASSTSGSGRFTDTQYF. For the CDR3, the DNA is TGTGCCAGCAGCACCTCCGGGTCAGGACGCTTCACAGATACGCAGTATTTT.

This clonotype has ten or more counts. The chain combines TRBV5-1 with TRBJ2-6; 12 bases line up with TRBD2. CDR1 and CDR2 from the germline V gene are SGHRS and YFSETQ. CDR3 length: 18 residues. Germline trimming cut 4 bases from V and 0 bases from J; bases unmatched to any gene: 5. CDR3 loop: CASSLLAGGTSGANVLTF. The DNA for the CDR3 is TGCGCCAGCAGCCTACTAGCGGGGGGTACCTCTGGGGCCAACGTCCTGACTTTC.

This clonotype was seen many times. V is TRBV10-3 and J is TRBJ2-7; 9 nucleotides line up with TRBD1. Per the germline V gene, CDR1 is ENHRY and CDR2 is SYGVKD. CDR3 length: 15 residues. The junction had 10 bases not matched to a gene; V was cut back by 5 bases and J by 5 bases. CDR3 residues: CAISSPTGGRHEQYF. In nucleotides, the CDR3 is TGTGCCATCAGTTCCCCGACAGGGGGAAGACACGAGCAGTACTTC.

In its sample, this clonotype was seen many times. The chain recombines TRBV29-1 with TRBJ2-5; maybe TRBD1 (5 bases). The germline V gene has CDR1 SQVTM and CDR2 ANQGSEA. Trimming removed 7 bases from V and 1 base from J, with 13 bases in between. This CDR3 has 13 amino acids. The CDR3 region is CSAVDRAQETQYF. The CDR3 coding sequence is TGCAGCGCCGTTGACAGAGCCCAAGAGACCCAGTACTTC. The complete variable domain, with remaining parts taken from reference TRBV29-1 and TRBJ2-5, reads SAVISQKPSRDICQRGTSLTIQCQVDSQVTMMFWYRQQPGQSLTLIATANQGSEATYESGFVIDKFPISRPNLTFSTLTVSNMSPEDSSIYLCSAVDRAQETQYFGPGTRLLVL.

On this clonotype itself: Relative to the germline gene, one junction end is altered; a read error may explain this. The genes are TRBV6-4 and TRBJ1-2; TRBD1 might be the D (5 bases). In germline, CDR1 is MRHNA, CDR2 SNTAGT. This CDR3 comprises 14 residues. CDR3 sequence reads: CASSPGTANYCYTF. CDR3 nucleotide sequence: TGTGCCAGCAGTCCCGGGACTGCTAACTATTGCTACACCTTC.

This clonotype was picked up many times. One end of the junction is discordant with germline, which a read error may explain. This sequence joins TRBV5-1 and TRBJ1-1; tentative D call: TRBD1 (6 bases). The length of the CDR3 is 16 residues. Per the germline V gene, CDR1 is SGHRS and CDR2 is YFSETQ. The CDR3 here is CASSSLQGGTNAEAFF. The CDR3 nucleotides are TGCGCCAGCAGCTCTTTACAGGGTGGAACGAACGCTGAAGCTTTCTTT.